The rows below give T cell receptor beta chains drawn from one sample of a study of cytomegalovirus exposure and HLA in healthy donors. Sequenced by immunoSEQ multiplex PCR; TCRdb stores in-frame clones only, minus some. The sample holds approximately 110,000 clones; around three quarters are singletons and the top ten take around 5%. The specimen was PBMCs. All receptors come from a man aged 30-40 years in good health and CMV-seropositive. CDR3s include the opening cysteine and the closing phenylalanine or tryptophan. A D gene is named only where the DNA matches it firmly. A clone size is listed for some rows: how often the clone was seen (once, few, many), or a class if it is expanded.

j_call | d_call | clone_size | v_call | cdr3_aa | cdr3_nt
TRBJ2-3 | TRBD2 | . | TRBV27 | CASSLGAGGQGGTQYF | TGTGCCAGCAGTTTAGGGGCGGGGGGGCAGGGAGGTACGCAGTATTTT
TRBJ2-1 | . | . | TRBV19 | CASSINRDPYNEQFF | TGTGCCAGTAGTATCAACAGGGATCCCTACAATGAGCAGTTCTTC
TRBJ1-5 | TRBD1 | . | TRBV7-2 | CASRKGGQGSDQPQHF | TGTGCCAGCAGAAAAGGGGGACAGGGGTCCGATCAGCCCCAGCATTTT
TRBJ2-3 | . | . | TRBV10-1 | CASSESEGADTQYF | TGCGCCAGCAGTGAGTCGGAAGGGGCAGATACGCAGTATTTT
TRBJ2-1 | TRBD2 | . | TRBV15 | CATSRDPRSGGNEQFF | TGTGCCACCAGCAGAGATCCAAGGAGCGGGGGTAATGAGCAGTTCTTC
TRBJ2-1 | TRBD2 | . | TRBV11-2 | CASSSSGTSNEQFF | TGTGCCAGCAGCTCCTCCGGGACTAGCAATGAGCAGTTCTTC
TRBJ2-7 | . | . | TRBV7-6 | CASSLEDRREYEQYF | TGTGCCAGCAGCTTAGAGGACAGACGAGAGTACGAGCAGTACTTC
TRBJ2-7 | . | few | TRBV5-1 | CASSSQGYEQYF | TGCGCCAGCAGCTCACAGGGATACGAGCAGTACTTC
TRBJ2-1 | TRBD2 | once | TRBV6-5 | CASRLSIAGGREQFF | TGTGCCAGCAGACTAAGTATAGCGGGGGGGCGTGAGCAGTTCTTC
TRBJ1-2 | TRBD1 | . | TRBV5-1 | CASGPGQGGYGYTF | TGCGCCAGTGGCCCAGGACAGGGGGGCTATGGCTACACCTTC
TRBJ1-6 | . | . | TRBV2 | CARGGGVSESPLHF | TGTGCCAGAGGGGGGGGAGTATCGGAATCACCCCTCCACTTT
TRBJ2-7 | . | once | TRBV5-1 | CASSWAQGLDEQYF | TGCGCCAGCAGCTGGGCACAGGGTTTGGACGAGCAGTACTTC
TRBJ2-2 | TRBD1 | few | TRBV6-1 | CASSRTGANTGELFF | TGTGCCAGCAGCAGAACAGGGGCTAACACCGGGGAGCTGTTTTTT
TRBJ2-7 | TRBD1 | . | TRBV9 | CASSAGGPSNEQYF | TGTGCCAGCAGCGCAGGGGGACCCTCCAACGAGCAGTACTTC
TRBJ2-7 | . | once | TRBV7-6 | CASGPPQESYEQYF | TGTGCCAGCGGTCCCCCACAGGAGTCCTACGAGCAGTACTTC
TRBJ2-5 | TRBD2 | . | TRBV5-1 | CASSFGTRGETQYF | TGCGCCAGCAGCTTTGGGACTAGGGGGGAGACCCAGTACTTC
TRBJ2-7 | TRBD2 | once | TRBV11-1 | CASSTLSASGDHYEQYF | TGTGCCAGCAGCACCCTCTCTGCTAGCGGGGACCACTACGAGCAGTACTTC
TRBJ2-5 | TRBD2 | . | TRBV5-6 | CASSAIGSGGAGGSETQYF | TGTGCCAGCAGCGCTATTGGAAGCGGGGGGGCCGGCGGTTCAGAGACCCAGTACTTC
TRBJ2-2 | TRBD2 | . | TRBV9 | CASSVSGGYGGELFF | TGTGCCAGCAGCGTTAGCGGGGGTTACGGCGGGGAGCTGTTTTTT
TRBJ1-1 | . | many | TRBV21-1 | CASSKDRNTEAFF | TGTGCCAGCAGCAAAGACAGGAACACTGAAGCTTTCTTT
TRBJ2-7 | TRBD1 | . | TRBV6-6 | CASRPGQGTWEQYF | TGTGCCAGCAGACCGGGACAGGGGACCTGGGAGCAGTACTTC
TRBJ2-7 | TRBD1 | few | TRBV5-6 | CASSKGDSSYEQYF | TGTGCCAGCAGCAAGGGGGACAGCTCCTACGAGCAGTACTTC
TRBJ1-1 | TRBD1 | . | TRBV6-1 | CASRGTGDLEAFF | TGTGCCAGCAGGGGGACAGGGGACCTTGAAGCTTTCTTT
TRBJ1-6 | . | . | TRBV28 | CASSLSGARDSPLHF | TGTGCCAGCAGTTTATCAGGGGCTAGGGATTCACCCCTCCACTTT
TRBJ2-5 | . | . | TRBV5-1 | CASSAPHSYQETQYF | TGCGCCAGCAGCGCGCCCCACTCCTACCAAGAGACCCAGTACTTC
TRBJ1-2 | TRBD1 | . | TRBV5-1 | CASSWGTANYGYTF | TGCGCCAGCAGCTGGGGGACAGCAAACTATGGCTACACCTTC
TRBJ1-1 | . | . | TRBV7-8 | CASSAYGGNTEAFF | TGTGCCAGCAGCGCTTACGGAGGGAACACTGAAGCTTTCTTT
TRBJ2-2 | TRBD2 | . | TRBV11-2 | CASSWGLAGGGTGELFF | TGTGCCAGCAGCTGGGGACTAGCGGGGGGCGGAACCGGGGAGCTGTTTTTT
TRBJ2-5 | TRBD1 | once | TRBV18 | CASSLGTGRRTQYF | TGTGCCAGCTCACTCGGGACAGGCCGAAGAACCCAGTACTTC
TRBJ2-7 | TRBD2 | . | TRBV6-1 | CASSEGSGGSYEQYF | TGTGCCAGCAGTGAAGGAAGCGGGGGCTCCTACGAGCAGTACTTC
TRBJ1-4 | . | . | TRBV6-5 | CASSQTATNEKLFF | TGTGCCAGCAGTCAGACAGCAACTAATGAAAAACTGTTTTTC
TRBJ2-6 | TRBD1 | . | TRBV11-2 | CTSSSGTANSGANVLTF | TGTACCAGCAGCTCCGGGACAGCGAACTCTGGGGCCAACGTCCTGACTTTC
TRBJ2-2 | TRBD1 | . | TRBV7-3 | CASSLDRGRTGELFF | TGTGCCAGCAGCCTGGACAGGGGGAGGACCGGGGAGCTGTTTTTT
TRBJ2-1 | . | . | TRBV7-6 | CASSLALGPHNEQFF | TGTGCCAGCAGCTTAGCACTAGGGCCCCACAATGAGCAGTTCTTC
TRBJ2-5 | TRBD2 | . | TRBV14 | CASSQEARLAGVTQYF | TGTGCCAGCAGCCAAGAGGCGAGACTAGCGGGGGTGACCCAGTACTTC
TRBJ2-7 | TRBD1 | once | TRBV18 | CASSTGTGDYEQYF | TGTGCCAGCTCAACCGGGACAGGTGACTACGAGCAGTACTTC
TRBJ1-2 | TRBD1 | . | TRBV30 | CAWSVQGGFHGYTF | TGTGCCTGGAGTGTACAGGGGGGGTTTCATGGCTACACCTTC
TRBJ2-5 | TRBD1 | . | TRBV7-2 | CASTQDRVRETQYF | TGTGCCAGCACCCAGGACAGGGTACGCGAGACCCAGTACTTC
TRBJ1-6 | . | once | TRBV28 | CASSLQGLGSPLHF | TGTGCCAGCAGTCTTCAGGGACTAGGATCACCCCTCCACTTT
TRBJ1-2 | . | . | TRBV11-2 | CASSLESRAQYGYTF | TGTGCCAGCAGCTTAGAATCCAGGGCCCAATATGGCTACACCTTC
TRBJ1-1 | TRBD1 | few | TRBV5-1 | CASSRGTGWQGAEAFF | TGCGCCAGCAGCCGTGGGACAGGGTGGCAAGGAGCTGAAGCTTTCTTT
TRBJ2-7 | . | . | TRBV6-1 | CAIRENSVEEYF | TGTGCCATCCGGGAGAACTCGGTCGAGGAGTACTTC
TRBJ2-1 | TRBD1 | . | TRBV18 | CASSPDRVHEQFF | TGTGCCAGCTCACCGGACAGGGTCCATGAGCAGTTCTTC
TRBJ1-6 | TRBD1 | few | TRBV18 | CASSRTGDPNSPLHF | TGTGCCAGCTCACGTACAGGGGACCCTAATTCACCCCTCCACTTT
TRBJ2-1 | . | once | TRBV2 | CASMRAAYNEQFF | TGTGCCAGCATGAGGGCGGCCTACAATGAGCAGTTCTTC
TRBJ1-5 | . | . | TRBV19 | CASGPHNQPQHF | TGTGCCAGTGGGCCACACAATCAGCCCCAGCATTTT
TRBJ1-6 | TRBD1 | many | TRBV6-1 | CASSEATGGNSPLHF | TGTGCCAGCAGTGAAGCGACAGGGGGTAATTCACCCCTCCACTTT
TRBJ2-2 | . | . | TRBV4-3 | CASSQDTIQGPGELFF | TGCGCCAGCAGCCAAGATACGATACAGGGCCCCGGGGAGCTGTTTTTT